This T cell receptor (beta chain) derives from a study of OX40 agonist ivuxolimab in advanced cancers. Study at large: Partial responses were seen in three patients, one with hepatocellular carcinoma and two with cutaneous melanoma. Whole-study results and caveats: Clonal expansion from baseline to week 6 occurred in both CD4+ and CD8+ T cells. Antigen specificity remained undetermined for the expanded peripheral T cells.

In germline, CDR1 is GTSNPN, CDR2 SVGIG (reference sequence). There are 16 residues in the CDR3. V lost 8 bases and J 0 bases, leaving 21 bases between the germline ends. About this clone itself: Its antigen is currently unknown.

The method was immunoSEQ multiplex PCR; TCRdb's version includes in-frame clones alone and lacks a portion of them. The sample holds about 83,000 clones, about 90% seen once. J is TRBJ2-3 and V is TRBV30, with TRBD1 as a possible D gene (6 bases). The receptor was derived from an adult with an advanced solid tumor such as melanoma, head and neck, liver or kidney cancer. Specimen: CD4+ or CD8+ T cells sorted from blood, collected in a trial of the OX40 agonist ivuxolimab. The CDR3 loop is CARQETGRWSTDTQYF. Here the CDR3 DNA reads TGTGCCAGACAGGAGACCGGGCGGTGGAGCACAGATACGCAGTATTTT.